A single sample gave rise to the 2 T cell receptor beta chains below, sequenced in a study of T cells in Graves' hyperthyroidism and ophthalmopathy. Authors of the study amplified TCR beta CDR3 regions from RNA transcripts. First-round RT-PCR targeting the TCR CDR3 was performed with the HTBI primer set. TCRdb ran MiXCR on the multiplex PCR reads and lists one entry per CDR3 protein. The data show approximately 400,000 distinct CDR3 sequences, around a quarter seen once. The sample taken for sequencing was blood. The source is a man aged 50-59 years with Graves' hyperthyroidism.

This clonotype was picked up a small number of times. The V gene is TRBV24-1, the J gene TRBJ2-7; the D gene is possibly TRBD2 (6 bases). Trimming left V 1 base short and J 6 bases short, with 15 bases between. This CDR3 spans 15 amino acids. The germline CDR1 and CDR2 sequences are KGHDR and SFDVKD. The CDR3 is CATSDFSGGVGEQYF. The DNA of the CDR3 is TGTGCCACCAGTGATTTCAGCGGCGGGGTCGGCGAGCAGTACTTC.

The CDR3 protein is CSAKTGTLGGTGNEQFF. CDR3 DNA: TGCAGTGCTAAGACAGGGACACTGGGAGGGACTGGGAATGAGCAGTTCTTC. This chain joins TRBV20-1 and TRBJ2-1; perhaps D is TRBD1 or TRBD2 (7 bases each). Germline values: CDR1 DFQATT, CDR2 SNEGSKA (reference sequence). This CDR3 comprises 17 residues. V was trimmed by 4 bases and J by 7 bases, leaving 26 bases between them.